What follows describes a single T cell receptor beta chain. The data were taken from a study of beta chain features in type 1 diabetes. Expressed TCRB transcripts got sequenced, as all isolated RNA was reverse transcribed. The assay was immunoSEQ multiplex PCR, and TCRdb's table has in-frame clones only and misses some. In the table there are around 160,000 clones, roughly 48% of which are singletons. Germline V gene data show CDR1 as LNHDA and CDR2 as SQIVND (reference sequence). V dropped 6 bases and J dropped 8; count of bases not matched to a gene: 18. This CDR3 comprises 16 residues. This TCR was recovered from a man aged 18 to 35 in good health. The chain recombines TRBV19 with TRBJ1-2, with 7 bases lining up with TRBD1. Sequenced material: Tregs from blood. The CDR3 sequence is CASSPAQGDPRGGYTF. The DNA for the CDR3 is TGTGCCAGTAGCCCGGCCCAGGGGGATCCGAGGGGCGGCTACACCTTC.